The T cell receptor (beta chain) described here comes from a study of T cell clonality in common variable immunodeficiency. Germline CDR1 DFQATT, CDR2 SNEGSKA (reference sequence). The CDR3 loop spans 14 amino acids. V dropped 2 bases and J dropped 4 bases, with 14 bases sitting between them. This clone has a count of ten or more. The read terminates 3 residues before the CDR3 end, so the remaining end is supplied by the germline J gene. Control and CVID samples contributed equal amounts of genomic DNA. Assay: immunoSEQ multiplex PCR; the TCRdb copy retains only in-frame clones and omits some. Altogether 40,000 to 55,000 clones were found in the sample, and no singletons occur.

This clonotype originated in a person aged 18 to 70 in good health. This chain links TRBV20-1 with TRBJ2-5; tentative D call: TRBD1 (6 bases). The sequencing sample was made of peripheral blood mononuclear cells. CDR3 bases read: TGCAGTGCTAGAACCGTGGACAGCCTAGAGACC. Translating gives CSARTVDSLET. The whole CDR3 region reads CSARTVDSLETQYF.